Below, 20 T cell receptor beta chains from the same sample are listed, as sequenced in a study of blood T cell repertoires in COVID-19. Sequencing used immunoSEQ multiplex PCR; TCRdb keeps in-frame clones, though not all of them. The sample shows about 260,000 clones, 85% to 90% of them seen only once. The sample comprised peripheral blood. Receptors were obtained from a middle-aged woman who had recovered from COVID-19.

This sequence joins TRBV20-1 and TRBJ2-7, with 7 bases aligning to TRBD1. After removal of 3 bases from V and 7 bases from J, the junction contained 3 bases not matched to a gene. Looked up from germline, CDR1 is DFQATT and CDR2 is SNEGSKA (reference sequence). The CDR3 runs 11 residues. This chain's CDR3 is CSARGTEEQYF. The CDR3 coding sequence is TGCAGTGCTAGGGGGACAGAAGAGCAGTACTTC.

V and J are TRBV6-5 and TRBJ2-5; D is perhaps TRBD2 (6 bases). This CDR3 has 15 amino acids. Trimming took 6 bases from V and 2 from J, leaving 16 bases between them. Germline values: CDR1 MNHEY, CDR2 SVGAGI. DNA of the CDR3: TGTGCCAGCAGCCGCCGGGACTCCACACAAGAGACCCAGTACTTC. This sequence encodes CASSRRDSTQETQYF.

A single count supports this clone. V and J are TRBV2 and TRBJ1-4; TRBD1 aligns across 7 bases. The CDR3 covers 15 residues. Trimming at V came to 1 base and at J to 9 bases, leaving 8 bases not matched to a gene. CDR1 SNHLY and CDR2 FYNNEI come from the germline V gene. CDR3 loop: CASSEEGPQGKKLFF. CDR3 bases: TGTGCCAGCAGTGAAGAGGGGCCACAGGGGAAAAAACTGTTTTTT. Full variable domain (rest looked up from reference TRBV2 and TRBJ1-4): EPEVTQTPSHQVTQMGQEVILRCVPISNHLYFYWYRQILGQKVEFLVSFYNNEISEKSEIFDDQFSVERPDGSNFTLKIRSTKLEDSAMYFCASSEEGPQGKKLFFGSGTQLSVL.

This clone appeared once. The chain recombines TRBV7-3 with TRBJ2-4; 9 nucleotides match TRBD1. The CDR3 extends over 16 amino acids. Germline V gene sequence: CDR1 SGHTA, CDR2 FQGTGA. The J segment lost 2 bases and the V segment lost 4 bases, leaving 6 bases of the junction unmatched. The CDR3 nucleotides are TGTGCCAGCAGCTCAGGGGACAGGGACACCAAAAACATTCAGTACTTC. It translates to CASSSGDRDTKNIQYF.

The V gene is TRBV19, the J gene TRBJ1-6; possibly TRBD1 for D (6 bases). Germline V gene sequence: CDR1 LNHDA, CDR2 SQIVND (reference sequence). The V and J ends lost 7 bases and 1 base respectively, with 20 bases between them. The CDR3 runs to 18 residues. The CDR3: CASTPPRGGGSYNSPLHF. In DNA, the CDR3 is TGTGCCAGTACCCCTCCGCGAGGGGGAGGGTCCTATAATTCACCCCTCCACTTT.

CDR3 sequence (DNA): TGCGCCAGCAGCTTCCAGGGGGCGGAAAACATTCAGTACTTC. Amino acid sequence: CASSFQGAENIQYF. This chain joins TRBV5-1 and TRBJ2-4; 8 nucleotides agree with TRBD1. V lost 2 bases and J lost 5; bases outside the gene matches: 3. The germline V gene encodes CDR1 SGHRS and CDR2 YFSETQ. CDR3 length: 14 residues.

The rearrangement uses TRBV11-2 and TRBJ2-2; TRBD1 matches 11 bases. Germline V lookup: CDR1 SGHAT, CDR2 FQNNGV. The J segment lost 5 bases and the V segment lost 5 bases, leaving 13 bases of the junction unmatched. The CDR3 loop spans 18 amino acids. Written as DNA, the CDR3 is TGTGCCAGCAGCCCATACCGGACAGGGGGCGGGAAAACCGGGGAGCTGTTTTTT. Protein product: CASSPYRTGGGKTGELFF.

The V call is TRBV5-1, the J call TRBJ2-6; D remains unclear. The V and J ends lost 1 base and 2 bases respectively, with 7 bases between them. Per the germline V gene, CDR1 is SGHRS and CDR2 is YFSETQ. This CDR3 region has 15 residues. The CDR3 DNA follows: TGCGCCAGCAGCTTGTCGAGGCCTGGGGCCAACGTCCTGACTTTC. Its translation: CASSLSRPGANVLTF.

The gene calls are TRBV18 and TRBJ2-3, with 7 positions matching TRBD2. Looked up from germline, CDR1 is KGHSH and CDR2 is LQKENI. The CDR3 contains 16 residues. V gave up 4 bases and J gave up 2 bases; unmatched junction bases: 9. CDR3 nucleotides: TGTGCCAGCTCACTGTGGGGGGGTTATGCCACAGATACGCAGTATTTT. Its translation: CASSLWGGYATDTQYF.

This chain uses TRBV5-5 with TRBJ2-2, with unresolved D. V was clipped by 2 bases and J by 5 bases, with 13 bases between them. CDR3 length equals 15 residues. Germline CDR1 SGHKS, CDR2 YYEKEE (reference sequence). The CDR3 sequence: CASSFPSTVTGELFF. The CDR3 nucleotides read TGTGCCAGCAGCTTCCCATCCACGGTAACCGGGGAGCTGTTTTTT.

This rearrangement joins TRBV5-1 to TRBJ1-2, with unresolved D. Trimming took 2 bases from V and 7 from J, leaving 15 bases between them. Per germline, CDR1 SGHRS and CDR2 YFSETQ. This CDR3 is built from 14 residues. CDR3 DNA sequence: TGCGCCAGCAGCTTAGACGGCTCCACGGGTGGCTACACCTTC. Translation: CASSLDGSTGGYTF.

This chain joins TRBV10-3 and TRBJ2-3, with TRBD2 matching over 15 bases. CDR1 is ENHRY, CDR2 SYGVKD, per germline. The V and J ends lost 7 bases and 1 base, in that order; junction bases with no gene match: 6. This CDR3 has 17 amino acids. CDR3 region: CAINPGLAGGGTDTQYF. The CDR3 nucleotides are TGTGCCATCAATCCGGGACTAGCGGGGGGAGGCACAGATACGCAGTATTTT.

The V gene is TRBV19, the J gene TRBJ2-4; TRBD1 matches 8 bases. Trimming removed 7 bases from V and 9 bases from J; junction bases left unmatched: 11. Germline loops: CDR1 LNHDA, CDR2 SQIVND (reference sequence). CDR3 length equals 14 residues. CDR3 sequence (DNA): TGTGCCAGTACGGACAGGGACGTAAATCGCATTCAGTACTTC. Its protein product is CASTDRDVNRIQYF.

The V gene is TRBV15, the J gene TRBJ2-1; a weak D match, TRBD1 (5 bases). The CDR3 covers 13 residues. Germline CDR1 and CDR2: LNHNV and YYDKDF (reference sequence). Between the trimmed V and J ends, which lost 5 bases and 9 bases, there was a span of 14 bases. CDR3 in amino acids: CATSGRAGVEQFF. DNA of the CDR3: TGTGCCACCAGCGGCAGGGCCGGAGTTGAGCAGTTCTTC.

In this sample, this clone turned up a few times. The V call is TRBV2, the J call TRBJ1-5; 10 bases map to TRBD1. J gave up 6 bases and V 5 bases, and 4 bases lay outside the gene matches. CDR1 and CDR2 (germline): SNHLY, FYNNEI. The CDR3 sequence is 14 residues long. CDR3 amino acids: CASSPTGGGQPQHF. CDR3 nucleotides: TGTGCCAGCAGTCCGACAGGGGGCGGTCAGCCCCAGCATTTT.

The V and J genes are TRBV6-5 and TRBJ1-6, with 7 nucleotides matching TRBD1. The ends lost 6 bases at V and 1 base at J; junction bases unmatched: 0. The CDR3 totals 14 residues. The germline V gene encodes CDR1 MNHEY and CDR2 SVGAGI. The CDR3 bases are TGTGCCAGCAGACAGGGGTCCTATAATTCACCCCTCCACTTT. Protein sequence: CASRQGSYNSPLHF.

The CDR3 DNA reads as TGTGCCTGGAGAGGGACAGGGGTTAGAAACACCATATATTTT. Amino acid sequence: CAWRGTGVRNTIYF. The chain has TRBV30 and TRBJ1-3, with TRBD1 matching 10 bases. Germline values: CDR1 GTSNPN, CDR2 SVGIG (reference sequence). The CDR3 has 14 amino acids. Losses at the gene ends were 3 bases for V and 5 bases for J; bases not matched to a gene: 4.

The chain is built from TRBV4-2 and TRBJ2-7; 7 nucleotides line up with TRBD1. CDR1 is LGHNA and CDR2 is YNFKEQ in the germline V gene. The J segment lost 1 base and the V segment lost 2 bases, leaving 2 bases of the junction unmatched. The CDR3 consists of 14 residues. The CDR3 is CASSQRQGSYEQYF. The CDR3 nucleotides are TGTGCCAGCAGCCAACGACAGGGTTCCTACGAGCAGTACTTC.

About this clone: One end of the junction is discordant with germline, which a read error may explain. This chain connects TRBV7-7 to TRBJ2-3; a weak D match, TRBD1 (5 bases). This CDR3 is 18 amino acids long. The germline V gene has CDR1 SSHAT and CDR2 FNYEAQ (reference sequence). CDR3 sequence reads: CASSLATTAPGGADTQYF. CDR3 nucleotides: TGTGCTAGCAGCTTAGCCACGACAGCCCCCGGTGGCGCAGATACGCAGTATTTT.

This clone appeared a few times. V gene TRBV7-2 combines with J gene TRBJ1-4, with TRBD1 as a possible D gene (5 bases). From germline, CDR1 is SGHTA and CDR2 FQGNSA. This CDR3 spans 13 amino acids. V shed 5 bases and J shed 8 bases, with 12 bases lying between them. The CDR3 DNA sequence: TGTGCCAGCAGCCGCCGGGGGGGGGAAAAACTGTTTTTT. It yields the protein CASSRRGGEKLFF.